Below are 11 T cell receptor beta chains sequenced from a single sample in a study of CD8+CD57+ T cells in acquired aplastic anemia. Researchers used genomic DNA as the template to profile TCR beta VDJ and CDR3. TCRdb processed the reads anew with MiXCR; each CDR3 protein has one entry. The data show 130,000 or so distinct CDR3 sequences, with roughly two fifths seen just once and around 8.4% held by the top ten. Sequenced input: sorted CD4+, CD8+, or CD8+CD57+ T cells (not recorded which) from PBMCs. The receptors were gathered from a human donor in good health, serving as a control.

The rearrangement uses TRBV24-1 and TRBJ1-2; D not resolved. The V end was cut by 2 bases, the J end by 5 bases, with 11 bases between. This CDR3 spans 14 amino acids. Germline values: CDR1 KGHDR, CDR2 SFDVKD. The CDR3 DNA is TGTGCCACCAGTGATTGGGCAGCTTCGTATGGCTACACCTTC. Its protein is CATSDWAASYGYTF.

The rearrangement joins TRBV10-3 to TRBJ1-1, with 8 bases lining up with TRBD1. From germline, CDR1 is ENHRY and CDR2 SYGVKD. Trimming took 6 bases from V and 1 from J; bases not matched to a gene: 4. The CDR3 runs to 14 residues. CDR3 loop: CAIRTGGRNTEAFF. The CDR3 nucleotides are TGTGCCATCAGAACAGGGGGGAGGAACACTGAAGCTTTCTTT.

This rearrangement joins TRBV25-1 to TRBJ2-1, with a possible D match to TRBD1 (6 bases). The CDR3 consists of 14 residues. The V end lost 1 base, the J end lost 10 bases, and 14 bases lay between the germline ends. Germline CDR1 reads MGHDK; CDR2 reads SYGVNS. In DNA, the CDR3 is TGTGCCAGCAGTGAATGGGACACCAGTTGGGAGCAGTTCTTC. It is translated as CASSEWDTSWEQFF.

The rearrangement uses TRBV19 and TRBJ2-7; a weak D match, TRBD2 (6 bases). The germline V and J ends were trimmed by 9 bases and 2 bases, with 17 bases remaining between them. Germline loops: CDR1 LNHDA, CDR2 SQIVND (reference sequence). This CDR3 is built from 14 residues. CDR3 region: CASSDSGPAYEQYF. For the CDR3, the DNA is TGTGCCAGCTCCGACAGCGGGCCGGCCTACGAGCAGTACTTC.

A remark on this clonotype: Germline is not matched at one junction end, which may reflect a read error. The V gene is TRBV2, the J gene TRBJ1-2, with 9 bases fitting TRBD1. The CDR3 loop spans 15 amino acids. The germline V gene has CDR1 SNHLY and CDR2 FYNNEI. CDR3 DNA sequence: TGTGCCAGCAGCCCGCGGGGGACAGGGAGCTATGACTACACCTTC. Protein: CASSPRGTGSYDYTF.

This chain uses TRBV6-1 with TRBJ1-3; the D is unclear. Trimming cost V 3 bases and J 9 bases, with 9 bases left between them. The CDR3 contains 12 residues. In germline, CDR1 is MNHNS, CDR2 SASEGT. CDR3 in amino acids: CASSDMISTIYF. CDR3 sequence (DNA): TGTGCCAGCAGTGATATGATATCCACCATATATTTT.

This clonotype was found once. The chain joins TRBV20-1 to TRBJ1-1; D remains ambiguous. This CDR3 is built from 12 residues. Trimming shortened V by 5 bases and J by 7 bases, and 14 bases separated the two germline ends. The germline V gene has CDR1 DFQATT and CDR2 SNEGSKA (reference sequence). CDR3 nucleotide sequence: TGCAGTGCTGGAGCCGGAGAGGGTGAAGCTTTCTTT. Encoded protein: CSAGAGEGEAFF.

There are many counts of this clonotype. Here the CDR3 reads CASSDEGWQPQHF. In nucleotides, the CDR3 is TGTGCCAGCAGCGACGAAGGCTGGCAGCCCCAGCATTTT. The rearrangement joins TRBV7-9 to TRBJ1-5; no clear D. Trimming left V 5 bases short and J 7 bases short, with 12 bases between. Germline-derived CDR1 and CDR2 are SEHNR and FQNEAQ (reference sequence). This CDR3 spans 13 amino acids.

The sample holds a few counts of this clonotype. V is TRBV24-1 and J is TRBJ1-2, with TRBD1 matching over 7 bases. This CDR3 has 15 residues. Germline V gene lookup returns CDR1 KGHDR and CDR2 SFDVKD. Trimming took 2 bases from V and 4 from J; bases not matched to a gene: 6. The CDR3 DNA reads as TGTGCCACCAGTGATTCCGGGACAGCCTTCTATGGCTACACCTTC. It translates to CATSDSGTAFYGYTF.

This sequence joins TRBV2 and TRBJ2-5, with D possibly being TRBD2 (6 bases). The CDR3 is 12 amino acids. Germline values: CDR1 SNHLY, CDR2 FYNNEI. The CDR3 DNA is TGTGCTAAAAGCGGGTTAGGAGAGACCCAGTACTTC. Residues: CAKSGLGETQYF.

This sequence joins TRBV30 and TRBJ2-1; perhaps TRBD2 as D (5 bases). This CDR3 spans 11 amino acids. The germline V and J ends were trimmed by 4 bases and 10 bases, with 11 bases remaining between them. Per the germline V gene, CDR1 is GTSNPN and CDR2 is SVGIG (reference sequence). Here the CDR3 reads CAWTWRGEQFF. The CDR3, as DNA: TGTGCCTGGACTTGGCGCGGGGAGCAGTTCTTC.